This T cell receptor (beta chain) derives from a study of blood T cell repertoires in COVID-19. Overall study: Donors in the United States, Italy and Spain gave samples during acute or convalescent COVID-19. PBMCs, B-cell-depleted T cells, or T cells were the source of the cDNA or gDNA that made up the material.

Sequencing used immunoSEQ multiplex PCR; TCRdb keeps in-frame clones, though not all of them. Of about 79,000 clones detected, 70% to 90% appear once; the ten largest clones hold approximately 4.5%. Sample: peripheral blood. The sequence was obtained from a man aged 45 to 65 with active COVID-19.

CDR3 in DNA: TGTGCCACCAGCCCAGGCGGGACAGTCGGCACCGGGGAGCTGTTTTTT. Its translation: CATSPGGTVGTGELFF. The rearrangement links TRBV15 to TRBJ2-2; TRBD1 might be the D (7 bases). The V end lost 5 bases, the J end lost 4 bases, and 17 bases lay between the germline ends. The CDR3 has 16 amino acids. From germline, CDR1 is LNHNV and CDR2 YYDKDF (reference sequence).